This T cell receptor beta chain appears in the sequencing data of a study of T cell responses to AZD1222 COVID-19 vaccine. Profiling relied on immunoSEQ multiplex PCR, and the TCRdb table lists in-frame clones only, not all of them. The sample shows roughly 70,000 clones, 87% of them seen only once. The germline gives CDR1 SGHRS, CDR2 YFSETQ. J lost 2 bases, V lost 3 bases, and 4 bases had no gene match. The length of the CDR3 is 14 residues. In the case of this clone: As yet, its antigen is unknown.

Findings of the study overall: Researchers took repertoire samples only after the peak T cell response had come. Donors skewed white British and female; clonal diversity was possibly underestimated.

The source was peripheral blood, collected 28 days after the second AZD1222 dose. This clonotype originated in an adult who received the AZD1222 COVID-19 vaccine. The chain has TRBV5-1 and TRBJ1-1; 7 bases are a match to TRBD1. CDR3 nucleotides: TGCGCCAGCAGCTCTGGGACAGCCAACACTGAAGCTTTCTTT. Protein sequence: CASSSGTANTEAFF.